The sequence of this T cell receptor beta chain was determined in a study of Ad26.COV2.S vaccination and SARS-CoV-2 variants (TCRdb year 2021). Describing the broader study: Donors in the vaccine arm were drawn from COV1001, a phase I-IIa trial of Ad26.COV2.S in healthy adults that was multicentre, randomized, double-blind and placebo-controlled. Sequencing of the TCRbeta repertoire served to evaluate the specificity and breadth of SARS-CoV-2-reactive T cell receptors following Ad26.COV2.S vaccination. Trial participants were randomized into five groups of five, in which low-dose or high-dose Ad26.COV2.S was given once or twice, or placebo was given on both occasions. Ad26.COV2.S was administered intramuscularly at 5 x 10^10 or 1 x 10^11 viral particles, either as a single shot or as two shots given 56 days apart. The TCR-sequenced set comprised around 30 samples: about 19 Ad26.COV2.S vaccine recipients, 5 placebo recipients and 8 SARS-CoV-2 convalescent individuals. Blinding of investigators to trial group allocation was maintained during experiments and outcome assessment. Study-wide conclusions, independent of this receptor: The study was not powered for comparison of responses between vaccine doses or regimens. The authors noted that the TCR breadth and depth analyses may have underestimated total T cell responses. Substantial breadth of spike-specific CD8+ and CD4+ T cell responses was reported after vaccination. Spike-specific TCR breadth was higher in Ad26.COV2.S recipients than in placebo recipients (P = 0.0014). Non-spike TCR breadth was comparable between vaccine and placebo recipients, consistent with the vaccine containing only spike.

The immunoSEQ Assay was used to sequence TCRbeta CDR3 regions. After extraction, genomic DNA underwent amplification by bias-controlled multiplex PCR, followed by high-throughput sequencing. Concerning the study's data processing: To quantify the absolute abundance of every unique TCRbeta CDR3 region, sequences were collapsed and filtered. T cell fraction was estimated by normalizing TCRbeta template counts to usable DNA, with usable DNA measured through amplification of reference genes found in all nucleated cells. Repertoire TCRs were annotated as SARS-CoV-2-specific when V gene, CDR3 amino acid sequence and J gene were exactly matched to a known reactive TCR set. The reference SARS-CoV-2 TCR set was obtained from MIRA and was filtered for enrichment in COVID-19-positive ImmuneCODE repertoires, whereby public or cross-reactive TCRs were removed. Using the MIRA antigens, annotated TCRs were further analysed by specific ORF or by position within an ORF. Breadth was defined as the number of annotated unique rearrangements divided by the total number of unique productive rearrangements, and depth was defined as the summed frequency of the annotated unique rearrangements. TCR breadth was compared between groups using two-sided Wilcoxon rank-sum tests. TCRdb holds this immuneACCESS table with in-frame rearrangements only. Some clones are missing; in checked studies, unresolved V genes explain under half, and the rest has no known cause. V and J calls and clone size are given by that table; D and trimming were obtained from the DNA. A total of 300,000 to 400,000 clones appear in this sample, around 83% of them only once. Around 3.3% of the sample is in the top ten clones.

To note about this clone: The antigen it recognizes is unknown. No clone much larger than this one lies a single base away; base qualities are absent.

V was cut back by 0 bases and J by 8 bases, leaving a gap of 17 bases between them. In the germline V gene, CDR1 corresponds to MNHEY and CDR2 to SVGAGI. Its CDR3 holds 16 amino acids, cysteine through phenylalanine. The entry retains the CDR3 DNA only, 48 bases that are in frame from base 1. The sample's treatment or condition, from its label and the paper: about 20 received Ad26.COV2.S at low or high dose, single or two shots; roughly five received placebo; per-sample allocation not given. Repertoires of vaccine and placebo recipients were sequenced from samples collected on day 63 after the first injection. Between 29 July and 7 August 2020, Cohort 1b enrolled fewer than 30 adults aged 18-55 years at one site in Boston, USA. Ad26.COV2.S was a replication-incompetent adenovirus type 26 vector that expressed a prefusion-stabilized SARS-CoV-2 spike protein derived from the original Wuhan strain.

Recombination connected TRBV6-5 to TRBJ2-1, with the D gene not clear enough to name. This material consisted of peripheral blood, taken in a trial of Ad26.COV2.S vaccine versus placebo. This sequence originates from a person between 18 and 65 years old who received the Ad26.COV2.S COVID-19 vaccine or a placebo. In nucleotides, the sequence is TGTGCCAGCAGTTACTCGTTGATCCCTACGCCCGATGAGCAGTTCTTC. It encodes CASSYSLIPTPDEQFF.